A single sample is the source of the 22 T cell receptor beta chains below, sequenced in a study of a mutant IDH1 vaccine in newly diagnosed glioma. Time point described: baseline, week 1 (first vaccination visit). As to treatment: pre-vaccination baseline after standard-of-care therapy. TCRdb's table, derived via immunoSEQ multiplex PCR, lists solely in-frame clones and lacks some. The sample records around 88,000 clones, around 77% being singletons. Sequenced material: PBMCs, taken from a glioma patient treated with radiotherapy, temozolomide or both. The source of these receptors is a man aged 40-49 years with glioma.

The gene calls are TRBV18 and TRBJ2-2, with TRBD1 matching 8 bases. The junction had 16 bases not matched to a gene; V was cut back by 6 bases and J by 7 bases. Germline V gene lookup returns CDR1 KGHSH and CDR2 LQKENI. The CDR3 has 17 residues. Here the CDR3 DNA reads TGTGCCAGCTCTCTTCGGAGTGACAGGGGTACAGGCGGGGAGCTGTTTTTT. This sequence encodes CASSLRSDRGTGGELFF.

The chain couples TRBV7-9 to TRBJ1-2; D gene ambiguous. Germline V gene data show CDR1 as SEHNR and CDR2 as FQNEAQ (reference sequence). There are 13 residues in the CDR3. With 5 bases removed from V and 0 bases from J, the gap between germline ends came to 7 bases. CDR3 DNA sequence: TGTGCCAGCAGCCTAGAGGCTAACTATGGCTACACCTTC. This sequence encodes CASSLEANYGYTF.

The genes are TRBV7-6 and TRBJ2-5, with D possibly TRBD2 on 5 matching bases. The CDR3 runs 14 residues. CDR1 and CDR2 (germline): SGHVS, FNYEAQ. The germline V and J ends were trimmed by 4 bases and 2 bases, with 11 bases remaining between them. In DNA form, the CDR3 reads TGTGCCAGCAGCTCATCCGAGGGTCAAGAGACCCAGTACTTC. Protein: CASSSSEGQETQYF.

The rearrangement uses TRBV18 and TRBJ2-6; D ambiguous. With 3 bases removed from V and 2 bases from J, the gap between germline ends came to 5 bases. The germline V gene has CDR1 KGHSH and CDR2 LQKENI. The CDR3 extends over 14 amino acids. CDR3 protein: CASSPPAGANVLTF. In DNA, the CDR3 is TGTGCCAGCTCACCCCCGGCTGGGGCCAACGTCCTGACTTTC. The full variable domain, rest sourced from reference TRBV18 and TRBJ2-6, is NAGVMQNPRHLVRRRGQEARLRCSPMKGHSHVYWYRQLPEEGLKFMVYLQKENIIDESGMPKERFSAEFPKEGPSILRIQQVVRGDSAAYFCASSPPAGANVLTFGAGSRLTVL.

The chain employs TRBV19 and TRBJ2-2; TRBD2 matches 14 bases. V shed 4 bases, J shed 2 bases, and the junction held 3 bases outside the gene matches. Germline assignment: CDR1 LNHDA and CDR2 SQIVND (reference sequence). The CDR3 is 17 residues long. In DNA form, the CDR3 reads TGTGCCAGTAGTAAGGGACTAGCGGGGGCTAACACCGGGGAGCTGTTTTTT. Translating gives CASSKGLAGANTGELFF.

The gene calls are TRBV10-1 and TRBJ2-2; no clear D gene. CDR1 and CDR2 (germline): WNHNN, SYGVQD (reference sequence). Trimming pared 0 bases from V and 1 base from J, leaving 12 bases between. This CDR3 is built from 17 residues. CDR3 nucleotide sequence: TGCGCCAGCAGTGAGTCGCTAAGCCAAGGGAACACCGGGGAGCTGTTTTTT. Translated, it gives CASSESLSQGNTGELFF.

The chain uses TRBV5-4 and TRBJ1-3; D remains ambiguous. CDR1 SGHNT and CDR2 YYREEE come from the germline V gene (reference sequence). There are 15 residues in the CDR3. Trimming took 0 bases from V and 5 from J, leaving 12 bases between them. The CDR3 is CASSLDGGLRNTIYF. The CDR3 bases are TGTGCCAGCAGCTTGGACGGAGGCCTCAGAAACACCATATATTTT. Filled out from reference TRBV5-4 and TRBJ1-3, the complete variable domain reads ETGVTQSPTHLIKTRGQQVTLRCSSQSGHNTVSWYQQALGQGPQFIFQYYREEENGRGNFPPRFSGLQFPNYSSELNVNALELDDSALYLCASSLDGGLRNTIYFGEGSWLTVV.

The chain employs TRBV27 and TRBJ2-7, with D uncertain. V was clipped by 6 bases and J by 0 bases, with 9 bases between them. CDR3 length: 13 amino acids. Germline CDR1 MNHEY, CDR2 SMNVEV (reference sequence). The CDR3 bases are TGTGCCAGCAGGGGTTCCAGCTCCTACGAGCAGTACTTC. Translating gives CASRGSSSYEQYF.

This clone was observed a few times. The chain links TRBV2 to TRBJ1-2; D possibly corresponds to TRBD1 (5 bases). From germline, CDR1 is SNHLY and CDR2 FYNNEI. The V end was cut by 2 bases, the J end by 4 bases, with 11 bases between. The CDR3 spans 14 residues. CDR3 sequence reads: CASSEIGASYGYTF. The DNA of the CDR3 is TGTGCCAGCAGTGAAATAGGGGCATCCTATGGCTACACCTTC.

The CDR3 bases are TGTGCCAGCAGCGATCCCCCGGGACTAGCTTCCGAGCAGTTCTTC. Protein: CASSDPPGLASEQFF. The chain recombines TRBV9 with TRBJ2-1, with 9 bases lining up with TRBD2. Germline CDR1 is SGDLS and CDR2 is YYNGEE. CDR3 length: 15 residues. V lost 3 bases to trimming and J lost 10 bases; unmatched junction nucleotides: 11.

V usage is TRBV30 and J usage is TRBJ1-1, with 8 bases matching TRBD1. With V trimmed by 3 bases and J by 0 bases, 6 bases remained unmatched. This CDR3 is built from 15 residues. Germline-derived CDR1 and CDR2 are GTSNPN and SVGIG (reference sequence). The CDR3 region is CAWSLKDRVNTEAFF. CDR3 coding DNA: TGTGCCTGGAGCCTTAAGGACAGGGTGAACACTGAAGCTTTCTTT. The full variable domain, rest sourced from reference TRBV30 and TRBJ1-1, is SQTIHQWPATLVQPVGSPLSLECTVEGTSNPNLYWYRQAAGRGLQLLFYSVGIGQISSEVPQNLSASRPQDRQFILSSKKLLLSDSGFYLCAWSLKDRVNTEAFFGQGTRLTVV.

Only one count was recorded for this clone. The chain uses TRBV7-9 and TRBJ1-3; a possible D gene is TRBD1 (5 bases). This CDR3 is 16 amino acids long. The germline gives CDR1 SEHNR, CDR2 FQNEAQ (reference sequence). V was cut by 1 base and J by 0 bases, with 10 bases left in between. This CDR3 reads CASSLGPGSSGNTIYF. The CDR3 DNA reads as TGTGCCAGCAGCTTAGGACCAGGGAGCTCTGGAAACACCATATATTTT. Variable domain in full (rest from reference TRBV7-9 and TRBJ1-3): DTGVSQNPRHKITKRGQNVTFRCDPISEHNRLYWYRQTLGQGPEFLTYFQNEAQLEKSRLLSDRFSAERPKGSFSTLEIQRTEQGDSAMYLCASSLGPGSSGNTIYFGEGSWLTVV.

The J gene is TRBJ2-1, the V gene TRBV6-5, with TRBD1 matching 10 bases. CDR1 is MNHEY and CDR2 is SVGAGI in the germline V gene. V lost 6 bases, J lost 5 bases, and 7 bases stayed unmatched. The CDR3 sequence is 15 residues long. The CDR3 loop reads CASSTTGGAHNEQFF. CDR3 coding DNA: TGTGCCAGCAGCACGACAGGGGGCGCCCACAATGAGCAGTTCTTC.

The J gene is TRBJ2-1, the V gene TRBV7-9; 7 bases fit TRBD1. There are 15 residues in the CDR3. Germline loops: CDR1 SEHNR, CDR2 FQNEAQ (reference sequence). Germline trimming cut 0 bases from V and 5 bases from J; bases unmatched to any gene: 4. The CDR3 DNA reads as TGTGCCAGCAGCTTAGCTACTGGGACAGACAATGAGCAGTTCTTC. Protein: CASSLATGTDNEQFF.

This chain links TRBV5-1 with TRBJ2-3; D is possibly TRBD2 (6 bases). Germline V gene lookup returns CDR1 SGHRS and CDR2 YFSETQ. The CDR3 is made up of 16 amino acids. The germline V and J ends were trimmed by 1 base and 4 bases, with 16 bases remaining between them. This CDR3 reads CASSLRIAGRADTQYF. DNA of the CDR3: TGCGCCAGCAGCTTGCGTATCGCGGGAAGGGCAGATACGCAGTATTTT.

The chain recombines TRBV7-6 with TRBJ1-2; D uncertain. CDR3 length equals 12 residues. Germline assignment: CDR1 SGHVS and CDR2 FNYEAQ. Deletions cut 1 base from V and 7 bases from J, with 7 bases between. The CDR3 sequence is CASSLVDSGYTF. The CDR3, as DNA: TGTGCCAGCAGCTTAGTCGATTCTGGCTACACCTTC.

The V call is TRBV2, the J call TRBJ2-7; possibly TRBD1 or TRBD2 for D (6 bases each). The germline CDR1 and CDR2 sequences are SNHLY and FYNNEI. The V gene lost 6 bases and the J gene lost 0 bases, with 12 bases spanning the gap. This CDR3 comprises 14 residues. CDR3 nucleotides: TGTGCCAGCAGGAGAGAGGGGGGCTCCTACGAGCAGTACTTC. This encodes CASRREGGSYEQYF.

The J gene is TRBJ1-6, the V gene TRBV5-1, with 7 bases fitting TRBD1. V was pared by 3 bases and J by 9 bases, with 12 bases of the junction left unmatched. The CDR3 is made up of 16 amino acids. Per the germline V gene, CDR1 is SGHRS and CDR2 is YFSETQ. The CDR3 sequence is CASSSGTGVLGSPLHF. The CDR3 DNA follows: TGCGCCAGCAGCTCCGGAACAGGGGTCTTGGGTTCACCCCTCCACTTT.

The chain couples TRBV9 to TRBJ2-1; tentatively, D is TRBD2 (6 bases). The CDR3 has 13 residues. The V and J ends lost 0 bases and 12 bases respectively, with 13 bases between them. Germline loops: CDR1 SGDLS, CDR2 YYNGEE. The DNA of the CDR3 is TGTGCCAGCAGCGTAGCTCTGACGCGGGGGCAGTTCTTC. Translating gives CASSVALTRGQFF.

The chain recombines TRBV7-8 with TRBJ1-6, with D possibly matching TRBD1 (5 bases). There are 16 residues in the CDR3. Trimming shortened V by 4 bases and J by 7 bases, and 17 bases separated the two germline ends. Germline V gives CDR1 SGHVS, CDR2 FQNEAQ. CDR3 bases: TGTGCCAGCAGCTCCTCCGGGGCAGGGTCCAATTCACCCCTCCACTTT. Its protein is CASSSSGAGSNSPLHF.

This chain connects TRBV4-3 to TRBJ2-7; D is uncertain. Germline CDR1 is LGHNA and CDR2 is YSLEER. The CDR3 extends over 13 amino acids. V was cut by 3 bases and J by 10 bases, with 16 bases left in between. CDR3 nucleotide sequence: TGCGCCAGCAGCCAGACTGAAACCGGGTATCAGTACTTC. It encodes CASSQTETGYQYF.

The genes are TRBV19 and TRBJ2-7, with D perhaps TRBD2 (5 bases). The CDR3 totals 14 residues. With 5 bases removed from V and 3 bases from J, the gap between germline ends came to 14 bases. The V gene's germline CDR1 is LNHDA and CDR2 SQIVND (reference sequence). The CDR3 sequence is CASSASSSRYEQYF. The DNA for the CDR3 is TGTGCCAGTAGTGCTAGCTCGAGCCGCTACGAGCAGTACTTC.